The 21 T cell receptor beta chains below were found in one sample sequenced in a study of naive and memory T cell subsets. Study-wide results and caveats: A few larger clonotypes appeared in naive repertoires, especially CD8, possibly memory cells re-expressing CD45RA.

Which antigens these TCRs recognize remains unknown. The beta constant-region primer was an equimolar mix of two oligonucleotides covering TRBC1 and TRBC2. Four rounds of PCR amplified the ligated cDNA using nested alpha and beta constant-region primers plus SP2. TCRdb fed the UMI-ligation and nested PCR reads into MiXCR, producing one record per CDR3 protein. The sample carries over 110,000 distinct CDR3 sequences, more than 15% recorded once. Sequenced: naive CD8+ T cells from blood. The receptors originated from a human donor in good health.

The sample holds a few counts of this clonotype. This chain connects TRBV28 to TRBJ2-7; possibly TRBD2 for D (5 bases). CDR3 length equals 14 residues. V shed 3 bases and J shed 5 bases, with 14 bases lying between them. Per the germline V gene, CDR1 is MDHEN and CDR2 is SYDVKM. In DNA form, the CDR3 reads TGTGCCAGCAGTTTCCCCGGTGAGGGCGACGAGCAGTACTTC. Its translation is CASSFPGEGDEQYF.

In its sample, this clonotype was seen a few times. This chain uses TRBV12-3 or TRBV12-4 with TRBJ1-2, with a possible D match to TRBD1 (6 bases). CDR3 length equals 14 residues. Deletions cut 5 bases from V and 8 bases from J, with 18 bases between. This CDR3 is CASSVTWGAEGYTF. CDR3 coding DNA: TGTGCCAGCAGTGTGACGTGGGGGGCGGAGGGCTACACCTTC.

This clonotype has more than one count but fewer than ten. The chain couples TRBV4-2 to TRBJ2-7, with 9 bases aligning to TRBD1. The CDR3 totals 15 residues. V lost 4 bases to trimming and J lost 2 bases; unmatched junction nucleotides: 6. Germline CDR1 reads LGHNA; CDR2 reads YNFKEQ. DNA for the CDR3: TGTGCCAGCAGCCTCTGGACAGGGGAAACCTACGAGCAGTACTTC. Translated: CASSLWTGETYEQYF.

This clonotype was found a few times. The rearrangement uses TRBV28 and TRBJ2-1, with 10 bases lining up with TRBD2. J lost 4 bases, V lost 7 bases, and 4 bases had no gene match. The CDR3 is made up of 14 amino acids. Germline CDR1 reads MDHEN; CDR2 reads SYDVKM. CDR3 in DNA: TGTGCCAGCAAACAGCGGGAGGGGTACAATGAGCAGTTCTTC. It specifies CASKQREGYNEQFF.

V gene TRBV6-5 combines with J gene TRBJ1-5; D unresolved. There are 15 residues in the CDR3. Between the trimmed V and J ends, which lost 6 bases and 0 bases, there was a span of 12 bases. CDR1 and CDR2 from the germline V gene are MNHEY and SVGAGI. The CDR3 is CASSPTAYSNQPQHF. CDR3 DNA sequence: TGTGCCAGCAGCCCGACGGCATATAGCAATCAGCCCCAGCATTTT.

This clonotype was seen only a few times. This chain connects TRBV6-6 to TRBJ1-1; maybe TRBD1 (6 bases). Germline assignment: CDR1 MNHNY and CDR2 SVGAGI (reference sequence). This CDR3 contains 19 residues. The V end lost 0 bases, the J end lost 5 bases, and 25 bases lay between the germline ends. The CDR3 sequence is CASSYSPETGSWKTTEAFF. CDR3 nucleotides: TGTGCCAGCAGTTACTCCCCCGAGACAGGATCATGGAAGACTACTGAAGCTTTCTTT.

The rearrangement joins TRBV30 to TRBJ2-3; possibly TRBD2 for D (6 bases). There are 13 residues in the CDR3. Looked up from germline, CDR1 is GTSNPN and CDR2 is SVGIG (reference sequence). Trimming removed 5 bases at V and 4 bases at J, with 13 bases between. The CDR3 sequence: CAWALGGSDTQYF. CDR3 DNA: TGTGCCTGGGCCCTGGGAGGCTCAGATACGCAGTATTTT.

The CDR3 region has the DNA TGCAGCGTTGAAGGGGATGGCTACACCTTC. It is translated as CSVEGDGYTF. The genes are TRBV29-1 and TRBJ1-2; D not resolved. The CDR3 is 10 residues long. V lost 1 base to trimming and J lost 6 bases, with 3 bases between them. Germline V gene data show CDR1 as SQVTM and CDR2 as ANQGSEA.

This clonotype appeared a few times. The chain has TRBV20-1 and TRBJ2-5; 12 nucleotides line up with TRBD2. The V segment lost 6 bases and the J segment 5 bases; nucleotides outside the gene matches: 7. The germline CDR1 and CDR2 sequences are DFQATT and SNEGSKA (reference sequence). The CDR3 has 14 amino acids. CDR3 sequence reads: CSATTSGSVETQYF. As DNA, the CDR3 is TGCAGTGCCACGACTAGCGGGAGCGTCGAGACCCAGTACTTC.

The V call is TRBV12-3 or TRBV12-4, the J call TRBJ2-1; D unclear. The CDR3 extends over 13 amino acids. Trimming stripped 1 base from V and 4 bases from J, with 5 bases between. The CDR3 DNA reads TGTGCCAGCAGTTTAGTCGAGTACAATGAGCAGTTCTTC. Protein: CASSLVEYNEQFF.

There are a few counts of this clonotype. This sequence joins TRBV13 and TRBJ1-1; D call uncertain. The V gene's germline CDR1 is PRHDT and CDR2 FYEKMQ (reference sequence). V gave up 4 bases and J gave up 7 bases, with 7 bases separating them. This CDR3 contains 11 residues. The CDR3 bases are TGTGCCAGCAGCTCCAGCGATGAAGCTTTCTTT. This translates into CASSSSDEAFF. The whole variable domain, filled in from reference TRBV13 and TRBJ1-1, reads AAGVIQSPRHLIKEKRETATLKCYPIPRHDTVYWYQQGPGQDPQFLISFYEKMQSDKGSIPDRFSAQQFSDYHSELNMSSLELGDSALYFCASSSSDEAFFGQGTRLTVV.

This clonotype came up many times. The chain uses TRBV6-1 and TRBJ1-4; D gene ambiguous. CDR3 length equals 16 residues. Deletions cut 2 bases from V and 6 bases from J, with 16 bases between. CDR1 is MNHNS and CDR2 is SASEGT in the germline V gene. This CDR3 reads CASSERDPIPDEKLFF. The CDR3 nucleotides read TGTGCCAGCAGTGAACGCGACCCGATCCCTGATGAAAAACTGTTTTTT.

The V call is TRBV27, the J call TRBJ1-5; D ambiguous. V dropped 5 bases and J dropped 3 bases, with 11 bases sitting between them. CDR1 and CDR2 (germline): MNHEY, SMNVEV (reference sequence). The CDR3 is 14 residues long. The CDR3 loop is CASSTLPVNQPQHF. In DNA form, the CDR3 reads TGTGCCAGCAGTACATTACCCGTCAATCAGCCCCAGCATTTT.

CDR3 loop: CAIKDTTSYNEQFF. CDR3 bases: TGTGCCATCAAGGACACCACCTCCTACAATGAGCAGTTCTTC. V is TRBV10-3 and J is TRBJ2-1, with a possible D match to TRBD1 (5 bases). Germline CDR1 ENHRY, CDR2 SYGVKD. The CDR3 is made up of 14 amino acids. V was shortened by 7 bases and J by 0 bases, with 10 bases between the two germline ends.

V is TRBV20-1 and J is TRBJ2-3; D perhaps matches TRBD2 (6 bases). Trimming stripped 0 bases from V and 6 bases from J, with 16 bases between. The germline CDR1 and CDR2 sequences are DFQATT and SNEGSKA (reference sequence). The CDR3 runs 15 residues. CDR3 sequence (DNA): TGCAGTGCTAGAGATCCCGGGGTAGCGGAGGATACGCAGTATTTT. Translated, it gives CSARDPGVAEDTQYF.

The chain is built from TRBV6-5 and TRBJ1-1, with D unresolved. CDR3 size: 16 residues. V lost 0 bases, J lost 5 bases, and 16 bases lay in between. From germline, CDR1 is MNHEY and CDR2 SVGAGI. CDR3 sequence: CASSYSRGGPWTEAFF. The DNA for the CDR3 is TGTGCCAGCAGTTACTCGCGGGGTGGCCCTTGGACTGAAGCTTTCTTT.

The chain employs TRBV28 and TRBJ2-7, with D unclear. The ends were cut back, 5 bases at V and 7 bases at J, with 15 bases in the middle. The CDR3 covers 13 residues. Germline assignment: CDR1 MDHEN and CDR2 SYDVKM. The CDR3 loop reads CASSPVEAGEQYF. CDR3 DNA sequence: TGTGCCAGCAGTCCGGTCGAAGCAGGAGAGCAGTACTTC.

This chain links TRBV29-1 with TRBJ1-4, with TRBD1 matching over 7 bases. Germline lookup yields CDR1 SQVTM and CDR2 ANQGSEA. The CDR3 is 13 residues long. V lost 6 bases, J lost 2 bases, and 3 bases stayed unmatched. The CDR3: CSVLQGTNEKLFF. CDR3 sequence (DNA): TGCAGCGTACTACAGGGGACTAATGAAAAACTGTTTTTT.

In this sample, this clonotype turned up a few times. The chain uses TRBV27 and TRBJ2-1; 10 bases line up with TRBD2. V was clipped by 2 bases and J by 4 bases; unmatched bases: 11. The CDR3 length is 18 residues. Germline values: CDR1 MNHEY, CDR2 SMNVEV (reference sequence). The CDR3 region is CASSLVPSGRVWYNEQFF. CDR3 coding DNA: TGTGCCAGCAGTTTAGTACCTAGCGGGAGAGTATGGTACAATGAGCAGTTCTTC.

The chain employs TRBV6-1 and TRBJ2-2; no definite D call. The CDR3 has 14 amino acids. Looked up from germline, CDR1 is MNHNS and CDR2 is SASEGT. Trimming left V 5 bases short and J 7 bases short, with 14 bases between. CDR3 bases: TGTGCCAGCAGTCCAGAAGTAGTGGTCGGGGAGCTGTTTTTT. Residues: CASSPEVVVGELFF.

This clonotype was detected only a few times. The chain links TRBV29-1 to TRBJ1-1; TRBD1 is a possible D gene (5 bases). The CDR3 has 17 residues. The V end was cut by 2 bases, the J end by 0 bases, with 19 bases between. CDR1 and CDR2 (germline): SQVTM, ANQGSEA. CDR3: CSVENLGTVSMNTEAFF. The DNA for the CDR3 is TGCAGCGTTGAAAACTTAGGGACGGTGAGCATGAACACTGAAGCTTTCTTT. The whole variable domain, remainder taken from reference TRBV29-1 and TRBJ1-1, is SAVISQKPSRDICQRGTSLTIQCQVDSQVTMMFWYRQQPGQSLTLIATANQGSEATYESGFVIDKFPISRPNLTFSTLTVSNMSPEDSSIYLCSVENLGTVSMNTEAFFGQGTRLTVV.